These 8 T cell receptor beta chains share one sample of origin, sequenced in a study of blood T cell repertoires in COVID-19. The repertoire was sequenced with immunoSEQ multiplex PCR; TCRdb's copy has only in-frame clones and lacks some. This repertoire shows more than 200,000 clones, 80% to 90% found once; its top ten account for 2.2%. Sequencing input: peripheral blood. The origin of the receptors is a woman between 45 and 65 years old with acute or convalescent COVID-19.

This chain uses TRBV5-4 with TRBJ2-5; D perhaps matches TRBD2 (5 bases). CDR3 size: 14 residues. CDR1 is SGHNT and CDR2 is YYREEE in the germline V gene (reference sequence). The V end lost 0 bases, the J end lost 2 bases, and 8 bases lay between the germline ends. CDR3 bases: TGTGCCAGCAGCTTGGTCGGGGTGCAAGAGACCCAGTACTTC. It encodes CASSLVGVQETQYF.

This rearrangement joins TRBV6-2 or TRBV6-3 to TRBJ2-3; 9 nucleotides align to TRBD2. The CDR3 spans 13 residues. The germline V gene encodes CDR1 MNHEY and CDR2 SVGEGT. The V and J ends lost 3 bases and 8 bases, in that order; junction bases with no gene match: 3. For the CDR3, the DNA is TGTGCCAGCAGTTATGCTAGCGGGGTTACGCAGTATTTT. This gives the protein CASSYASGVTQYF.

The chain links TRBV5-4 to TRBJ1-6; possible D gene TRBD1, 6 bases. Germline V gene data show CDR1 as SGHNT and CDR2 as YYREEE (reference sequence). This CDR3 region has 16 residues. V shed 0 bases and J shed 4 bases, with 11 bases lying between them. CDR3 amino acids: CASSLGTAVYNSPLHF. DNA for the CDR3: TGTGCCAGCAGCTTGGGGACAGCCGTTTATAATTCACCCCTCCACTTT.

The chain has TRBV3-1 (or the pseudogene TRBV3-2) and TRBJ1-1; D perhaps matches TRBD1 (5 bases). V was trimmed by 4 bases and J by 0 bases, leaving 9 bases between them. The germline CDR1 and CDR2 sequences are LGHDT and YNNKEL (reference sequence). This CDR3 contains 14 residues. The CDR3 spells CASSLRGVNTEAFF. DNA for the CDR3: TGTGCCAGCAGCCTACGGGGGGTGAACACTGAAGCTTTCTTT.

This chain links TRBV10-3 with TRBJ2-7, with 10 bases aligning to TRBD1. Germline values: CDR1 ENHRY, CDR2 SYGVKD. CDR3 length: 13 residues. V shed 6 bases, J shed 7 bases, and the junction held 6 bases outside the gene matches. CDR3 region: CAIRTGGAREQYF. The CDR3 region has the DNA TGTGCCATCAGGACAGGGGGCGCGAGGGAGCAGTACTTC.

J is TRBJ2-1 and V is TRBV6-2 or TRBV6-3; 10 nucleotides agree with TRBD2. J was trimmed by 4 bases and V by 6 bases; bases with no gene match: 3. This CDR3 region has 14 residues. The V gene's germline CDR1 is MNHEY and CDR2 SVGEGT. The CDR3 region has the DNA TGTGCCAGCAGCCGGACTAGCGGTTACAATGAGCAGTTCTTC. As protein: CASSRTSGYNEQFF.

This clone was seen a handful of times. This sequence joins TRBV5-4 and TRBJ1-2; D gene unclear. V was pared by 3 bases and J by 4 bases, with 16 bases between. From germline, CDR1 is SGHNT and CDR2 YYREEE (reference sequence). The CDR3 extends over 15 amino acids. The CDR3 is CASSSTPQNFYGYTF. CDR3 DNA sequence: TGTGCCAGCAGCTCCACCCCCCAGAATTTCTATGGCTACACCTTC. The variable domain in full, with the rest retrieved from reference TRBV5-4 and TRBJ1-2, is ETGVTQSPTHLIKTRGQQVTLRCSSQSGHNTVSWYQQALGQGPQFIFQYYREEENGRGNFPPRFSGLQFPNYSSELNVNALELDDSALYLCASSSTPQNFYGYTFGSGTRLTVV.

Concerning this clone itself: Other DNA sequences from this sample encode an identical CDR3 as well. V gene TRBV18 combines with J gene TRBJ2-7, with TRBD1 matching 7 bases. The V segment lost 6 bases and the J segment 2 bases; nucleotides outside the gene matches: 7. Per the germline V gene, CDR1 is KGHSH and CDR2 is LQKENI. The CDR3 has 14 amino acids. The CDR3 loop reads CASSPRQGTYEQYF. In DNA form, the CDR3 reads TGTGCCAGCTCGCCCCGACAGGGAACCTACGAGCAGTACTTC. Variable domain in full (rest from reference TRBV18 and TRBJ2-7): NAGVMQNPRHLVRRRGQEARLRCSPMKGHSHVYWYRQLPEEGLKFMVYLQKENIIDESGMPKERFSAEFPKEGPSILRIQQVVRGDSAAYFCASSPRQGTYEQYFGPGTRLTVT.